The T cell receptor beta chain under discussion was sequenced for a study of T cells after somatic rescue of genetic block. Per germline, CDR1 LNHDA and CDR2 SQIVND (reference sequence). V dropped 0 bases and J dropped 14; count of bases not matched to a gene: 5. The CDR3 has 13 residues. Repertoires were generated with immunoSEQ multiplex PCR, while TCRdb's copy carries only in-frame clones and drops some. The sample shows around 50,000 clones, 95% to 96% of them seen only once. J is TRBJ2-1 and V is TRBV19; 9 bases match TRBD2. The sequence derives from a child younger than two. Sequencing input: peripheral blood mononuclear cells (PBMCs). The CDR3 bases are TGTGCCAGTAGTATAGAACGTGCGGGAGGGGAGTTCTTC. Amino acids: CASSIERAGGEFF.